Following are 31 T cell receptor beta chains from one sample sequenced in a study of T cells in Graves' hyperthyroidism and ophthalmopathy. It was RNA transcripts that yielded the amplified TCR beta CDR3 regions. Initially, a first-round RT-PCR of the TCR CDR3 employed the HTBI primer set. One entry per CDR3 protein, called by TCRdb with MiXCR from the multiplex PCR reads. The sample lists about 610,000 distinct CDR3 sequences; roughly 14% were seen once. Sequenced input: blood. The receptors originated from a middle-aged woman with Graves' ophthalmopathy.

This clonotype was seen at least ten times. The CDR3 DNA reads TGTGCCAGCAACCCGTGGGGGACTAGCCGTTCCTACGAGCAGTACTTC. Translating it yields CASNPWGTSRSYEQYF. The chain carries TRBV28 and TRBJ2-7; 9 bases agree with TRBD2. Looked up from germline, CDR1 is MDHEN and CDR2 is SYDVKM. This CDR3 has 16 amino acids. Trimming removed 7 bases from V and 1 base from J; junction bases left unmatched: 11. The whole variable domain, filled in from reference TRBV28 and TRBJ2-7, reads DVKVTQSSRYLVKRTGEKVFLECVQDMDHENMFWYRQDPGLGLRLIYFSYDVKMKEKGDIPEGYSVSREKKERFSLILESASTNQTSMYLCASNPWGTSRSYEQYFGPGTRLTVT.

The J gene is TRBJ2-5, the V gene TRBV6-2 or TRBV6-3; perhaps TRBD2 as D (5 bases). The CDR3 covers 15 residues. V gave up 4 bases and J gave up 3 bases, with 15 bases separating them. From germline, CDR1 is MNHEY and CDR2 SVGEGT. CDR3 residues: CASSLSGLGKETQYF. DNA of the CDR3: TGTGCCAGCAGTTTATCGGGGTTAGGAAAAGAGACCCAGTACTTC.

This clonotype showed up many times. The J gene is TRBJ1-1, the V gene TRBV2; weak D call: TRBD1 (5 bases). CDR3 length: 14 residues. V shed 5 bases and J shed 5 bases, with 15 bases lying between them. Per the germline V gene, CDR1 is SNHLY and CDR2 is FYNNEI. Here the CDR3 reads CASSQQGPITEAFF. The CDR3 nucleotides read TGTGCCAGCAGTCAGCAGGGCCCGATTACTGAAGCTTTCTTT.

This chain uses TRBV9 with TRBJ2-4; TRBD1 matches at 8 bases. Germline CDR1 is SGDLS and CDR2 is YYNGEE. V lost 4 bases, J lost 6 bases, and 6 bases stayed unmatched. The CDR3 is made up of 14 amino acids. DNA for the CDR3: TGTGCCAGCAGCTCTAGGACAGGGTCAAACATTCAGTACTTC. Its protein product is CASSSRTGSNIQYF.

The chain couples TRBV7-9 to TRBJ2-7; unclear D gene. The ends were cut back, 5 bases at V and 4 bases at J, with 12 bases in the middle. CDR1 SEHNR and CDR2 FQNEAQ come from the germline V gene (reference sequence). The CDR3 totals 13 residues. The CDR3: CASSPSDGYEQYF. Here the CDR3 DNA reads TGTGCCAGCAGCCCGTCTGACGGTTACGAGCAGTACTTC.

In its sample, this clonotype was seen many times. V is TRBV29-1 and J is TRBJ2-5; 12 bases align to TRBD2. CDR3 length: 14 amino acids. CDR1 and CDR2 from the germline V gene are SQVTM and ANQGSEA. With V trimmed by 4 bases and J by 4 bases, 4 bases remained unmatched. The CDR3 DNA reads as TGCAGCGTTGGCCGACTAGCGGGAGTAGAGACCCAGTACTTC. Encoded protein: CSVGRLAGVETQYF.

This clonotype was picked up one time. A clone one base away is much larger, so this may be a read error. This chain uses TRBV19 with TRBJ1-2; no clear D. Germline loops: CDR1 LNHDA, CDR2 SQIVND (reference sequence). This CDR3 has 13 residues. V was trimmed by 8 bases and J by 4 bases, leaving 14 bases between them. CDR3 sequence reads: CASSRRRSYGYTF. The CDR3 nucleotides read TGTGCCAGTTCTCGACGGCGAAGCTATGGCTACACCTTC.

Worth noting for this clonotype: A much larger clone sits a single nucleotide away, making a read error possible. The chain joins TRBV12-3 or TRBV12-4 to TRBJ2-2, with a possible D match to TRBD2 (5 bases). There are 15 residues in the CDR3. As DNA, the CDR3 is TGTGCCAGCGGGAAGACCGCCAGGAACACCGGGAAGCTGTTTTTT. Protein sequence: CASGKTARNTGKLFF.

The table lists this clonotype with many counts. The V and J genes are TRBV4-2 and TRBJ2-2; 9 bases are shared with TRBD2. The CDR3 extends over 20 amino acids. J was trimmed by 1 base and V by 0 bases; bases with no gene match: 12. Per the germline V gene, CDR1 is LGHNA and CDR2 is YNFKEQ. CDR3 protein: CASSQDRVAGAVGNTGELFF. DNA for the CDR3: TGTGCCAGCAGCCAAGATAGGGTAGCGGGAGCCGTGGGGAACACCGGGGAGCTGTTTTTT.

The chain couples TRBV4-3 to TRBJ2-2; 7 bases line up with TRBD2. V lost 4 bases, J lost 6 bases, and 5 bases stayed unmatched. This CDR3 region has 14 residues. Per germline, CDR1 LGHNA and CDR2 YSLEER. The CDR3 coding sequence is TGCGCCAGCAGCCCCACTAGCGATGCCGGGGAGCTGTTTTTT. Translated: CASSPTSDAGELFF.

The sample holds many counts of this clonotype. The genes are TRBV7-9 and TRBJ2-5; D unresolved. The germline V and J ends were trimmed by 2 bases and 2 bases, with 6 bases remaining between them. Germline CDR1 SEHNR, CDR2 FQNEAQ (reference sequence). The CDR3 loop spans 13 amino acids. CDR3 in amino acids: CASSLYRQETQYF. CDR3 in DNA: TGTGCCAGCAGCTTATACCGGCAAGAGACCCAGTACTTC.

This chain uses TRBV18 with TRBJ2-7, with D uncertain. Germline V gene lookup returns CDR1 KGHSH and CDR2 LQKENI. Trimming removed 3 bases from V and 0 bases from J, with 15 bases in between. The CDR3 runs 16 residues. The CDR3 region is CASSPEWTRSSYEQYF. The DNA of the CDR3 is TGTGCCAGCTCACCTGAATGGACGCGCAGCTCCTACGAGCAGTACTTC.

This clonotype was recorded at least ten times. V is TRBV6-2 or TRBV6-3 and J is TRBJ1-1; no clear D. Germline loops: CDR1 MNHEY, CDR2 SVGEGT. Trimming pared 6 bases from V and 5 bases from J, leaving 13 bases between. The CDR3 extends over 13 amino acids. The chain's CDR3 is CASSLNDKTEAFF. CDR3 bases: TGTGCCAGCAGCCTGAACGACAAAACTGAAGCTTTCTTT.

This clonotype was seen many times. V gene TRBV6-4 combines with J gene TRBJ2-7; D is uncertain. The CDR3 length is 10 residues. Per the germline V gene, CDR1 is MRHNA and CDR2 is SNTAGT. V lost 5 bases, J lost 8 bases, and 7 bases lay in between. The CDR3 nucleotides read TGTGCCAGCAGTTCAACAAAGCAGTACTTC. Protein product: CASSSTKQYF.

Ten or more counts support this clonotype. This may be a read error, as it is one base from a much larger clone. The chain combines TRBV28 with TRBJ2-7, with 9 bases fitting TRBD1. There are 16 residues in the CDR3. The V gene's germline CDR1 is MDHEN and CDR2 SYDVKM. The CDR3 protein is CASSSSGTGKSYGQYF. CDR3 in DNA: TGTGCCAGCAGTTCCTCAGGGACAGGGAAGTCCTACGGGCAGTACTTC. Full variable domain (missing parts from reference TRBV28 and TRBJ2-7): DVKVTQSSRYLVKRTGEKVFLECVQDMDHENMFWYRQDPGLGLRLIYFSYDVKMKEKGDIPEGYSVSREKKERFSLILESASTNQTSMYLCASSSSGTGKSYGQYFGPGTRLTVT.

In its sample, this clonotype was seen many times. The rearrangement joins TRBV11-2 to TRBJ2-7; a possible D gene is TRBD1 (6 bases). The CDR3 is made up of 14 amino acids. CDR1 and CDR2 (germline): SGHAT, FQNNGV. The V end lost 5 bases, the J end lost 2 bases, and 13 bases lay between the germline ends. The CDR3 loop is CASSLETGPYEQYF. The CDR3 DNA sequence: TGTGCCAGCAGCCTCGAGACAGGCCCCTACGAGCAGTACTTC.

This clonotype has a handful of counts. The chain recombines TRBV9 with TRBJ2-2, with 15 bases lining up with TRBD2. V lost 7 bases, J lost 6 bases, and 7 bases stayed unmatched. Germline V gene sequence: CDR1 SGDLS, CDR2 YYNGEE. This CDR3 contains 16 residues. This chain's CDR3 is CASGKGLAGGSGELFF. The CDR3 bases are TGTGCCAGCGGCAAAGGACTAGCGGGAGGGTCCGGGGAGCTGTTTTTT.

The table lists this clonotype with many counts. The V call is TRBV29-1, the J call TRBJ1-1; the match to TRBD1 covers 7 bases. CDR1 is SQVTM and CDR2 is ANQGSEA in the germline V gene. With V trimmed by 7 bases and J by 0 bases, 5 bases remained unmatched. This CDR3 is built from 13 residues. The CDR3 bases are TGCAGCGCCCCGGGACAGCTGAACACTGAAGCTTTCTTT. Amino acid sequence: CSAPGQLNTEAFF.

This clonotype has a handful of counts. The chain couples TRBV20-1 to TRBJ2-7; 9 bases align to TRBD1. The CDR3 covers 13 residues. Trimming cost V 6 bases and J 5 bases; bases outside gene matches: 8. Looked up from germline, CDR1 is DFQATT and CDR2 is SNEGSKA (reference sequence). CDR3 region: CSAIGDREDEQYF. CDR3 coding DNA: TGCAGTGCCATTGGGGACAGGGAAGACGAGCAGTACTTC.

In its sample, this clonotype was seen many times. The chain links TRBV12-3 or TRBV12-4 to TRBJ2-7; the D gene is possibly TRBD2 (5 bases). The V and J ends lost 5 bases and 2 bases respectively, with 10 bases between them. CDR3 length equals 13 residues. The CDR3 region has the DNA TGTGCCAGCAGTCGGAGCGGTGCCTACGAGCAGTACTTC. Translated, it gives CASSRSGAYEQYF.

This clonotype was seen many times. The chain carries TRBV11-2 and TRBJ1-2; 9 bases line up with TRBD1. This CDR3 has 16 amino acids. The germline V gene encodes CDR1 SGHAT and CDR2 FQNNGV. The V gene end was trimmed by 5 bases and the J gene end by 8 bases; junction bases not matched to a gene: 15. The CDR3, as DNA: TGTGCCAGCAGCCCCAATCCGGGACAGGGAGGTGGCGGCTACACCTTC. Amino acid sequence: CASSPNPGQGGGGYTF.

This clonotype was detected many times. CDR3: CASSEEGWAEQFF. As DNA, the CDR3 is TGTGCCAGCAGTGAAGAGGGTTGGGCTGAGCAGTTCTTC. The chain carries TRBV2 and TRBJ2-1; unclear D gene. Per germline, CDR1 SNHLY and CDR2 FYNNEI. This CDR3 region has 13 residues. V lost 1 base and J 9 bases, leaving 10 bases between the germline ends.

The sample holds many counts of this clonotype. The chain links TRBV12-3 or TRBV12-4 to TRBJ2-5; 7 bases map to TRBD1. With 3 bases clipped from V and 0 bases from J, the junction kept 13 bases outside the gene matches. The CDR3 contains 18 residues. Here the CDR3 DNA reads TGTGCCAGCAGTTTGCGCGGCAGGGGGATGGGGTACCAAGAGACCCAGTACTTC. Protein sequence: CASSLRGRGMGYQETQYF.

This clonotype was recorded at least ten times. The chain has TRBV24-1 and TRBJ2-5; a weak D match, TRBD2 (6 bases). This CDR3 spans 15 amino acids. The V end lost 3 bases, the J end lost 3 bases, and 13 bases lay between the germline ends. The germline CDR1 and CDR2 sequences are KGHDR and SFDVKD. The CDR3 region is CATSDLTGEEETQYF. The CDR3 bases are TGTGCCACCAGTGATCTAACCGGGGAGGAAGAGACCCAGTACTTC.

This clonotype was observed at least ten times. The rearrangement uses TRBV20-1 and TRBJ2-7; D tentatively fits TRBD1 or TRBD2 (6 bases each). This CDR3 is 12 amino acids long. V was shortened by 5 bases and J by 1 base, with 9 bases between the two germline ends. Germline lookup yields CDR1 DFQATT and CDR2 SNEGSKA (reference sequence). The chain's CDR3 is CSAEGGSYEQYF. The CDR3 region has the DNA TGCAGTGCTGAGGGGGGTTCCTACGAGCAGTACTTC.

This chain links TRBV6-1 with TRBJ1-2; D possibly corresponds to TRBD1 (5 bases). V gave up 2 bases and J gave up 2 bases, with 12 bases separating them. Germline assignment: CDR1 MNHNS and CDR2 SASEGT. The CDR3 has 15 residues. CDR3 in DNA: TGTGCCAGCAGTGAAAAGGACACTCAGAACTATGGCTACACCTTC. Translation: CASSEKDTQNYGYTF.

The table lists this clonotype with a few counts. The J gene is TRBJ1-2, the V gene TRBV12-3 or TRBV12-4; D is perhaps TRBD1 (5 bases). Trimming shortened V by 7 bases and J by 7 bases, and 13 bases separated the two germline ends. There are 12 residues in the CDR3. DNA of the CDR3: TGTGCCAGCAACATTTACGGGGCTGGCTACACCTTC. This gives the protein CASNIYGAGYTF.

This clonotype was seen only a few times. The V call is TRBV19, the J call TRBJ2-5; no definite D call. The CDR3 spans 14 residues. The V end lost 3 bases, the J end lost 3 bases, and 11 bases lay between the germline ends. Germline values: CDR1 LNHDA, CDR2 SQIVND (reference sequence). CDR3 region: CASSIRIGEETQYF. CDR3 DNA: TGTGCCAGTAGTATTAGGATAGGAGAAGAGACCCAGTACTTC.

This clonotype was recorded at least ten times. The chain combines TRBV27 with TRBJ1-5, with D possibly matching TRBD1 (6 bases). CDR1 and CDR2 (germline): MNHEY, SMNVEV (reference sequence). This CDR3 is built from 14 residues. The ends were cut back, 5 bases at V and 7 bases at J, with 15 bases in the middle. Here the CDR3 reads CASSPTGPRQPQHF. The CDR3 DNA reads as TGTGCCAGCAGTCCTACAGGGCCGCGCCAGCCCCAGCATTTT.

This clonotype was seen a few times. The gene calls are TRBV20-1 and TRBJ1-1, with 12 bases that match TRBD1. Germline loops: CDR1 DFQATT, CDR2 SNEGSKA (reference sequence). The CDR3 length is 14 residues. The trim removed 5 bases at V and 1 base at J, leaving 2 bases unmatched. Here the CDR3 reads CSAGTGGWNTEAFF. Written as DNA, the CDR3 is TGCAGTGCTGGGACAGGGGGCTGGAACACTGAAGCTTTCTTT.

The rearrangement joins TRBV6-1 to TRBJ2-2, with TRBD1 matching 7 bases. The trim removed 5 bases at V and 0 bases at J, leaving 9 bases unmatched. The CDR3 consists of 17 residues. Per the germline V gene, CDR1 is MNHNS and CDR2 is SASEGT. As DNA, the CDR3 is TGTGCCAGCAGTCCGACAGGGAGACACGCGAACACCGGGGAGCTGTTTTTT. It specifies CASSPTGRHANTGELFF.